These T cell receptor beta chains were read from a single sample in a study of post-analysis software for immune sequencing data. TCRdb re-called the PCR reads through MiXCR, storing one row per CDR3 protein. Of a few hundred thousand distinct CDR3 sequences listed, roughly 35% are singletons. The material sequenced was blood. These receptors all come from a girl aged 10 to 17 with multiple sclerosis. Each CDR3 is given with its conserved first and last residue. The D gene is left open where the match is weak. Rows may omit the clone size; those that give it use once, few, many or a size class.

v_gene: TRBV5-1
abundance: -
j_gene: TRBJ2-3
d_gene: TRBD2
CDR3aa: CASRLLSGGTDTQYF
CDR3nt: TGCGCCAGCAGGCTTCTTAGCGGGGGCACAGATACGCAGTATTTT

v_gene: TRBV7-2
abundance: once
j_gene: TRBJ2-1
d_gene: -
CDR3aa: CASRTYPTYNEQFF
CDR3nt: TGTGCCAGCAGAACCTACCCCACCTACAATGAGCAGTTCTTC

v_gene: TRBV9
abundance: -
j_gene: TRBJ1-6
d_gene: -
CDR3aa: CASSVAGGLGSYNSPLHF
CDR3nt: TGTGCCAGCAGCGTAGCCGGGGGCTTAGGCTCCTATAATTCACCCCTCCACTTT

v_gene: TRBV15
abundance: -
j_gene: TRBJ1-1
d_gene: -
CDR3aa: CATSRIHRDGLDTEAFF
CDR3nt: TGTGCCACCAGCAGGATCCACAGGGACGGTCTAGACACTGAAGCTTTCTTT

v_gene: TRBV12-3/TRBV12-4
abundance: -
j_gene: TRBJ2-1
d_gene: TRBD2
CDR3aa: CASSLALAGGSSHNEQFF
CDR3nt: TGTGCCAGCAGTTTAGCACTAGCGGGGGGGAGCTCCCACAATGAGCAGTTCTTC

v_gene: TRBV15
abundance: -
j_gene: TRBJ1-2
d_gene: -
CDR3aa: CATSRDRGVGYGYTF
CDR3nt: TGTGCCACCAGCAGAGATCGGGGAGTGGGCTATGGCTACACCTTC

v_gene: TRBV6-1
abundance: -
j_gene: TRBJ1-4
d_gene: -
CDR3aa: CASSEGWAPYNEKLFF
CDR3nt: TGTGCCAGCAGTGAAGGGTGGGCTCCGTATAATGAAAAACTGTTTTTT

v_gene: TRBV18
abundance: -
j_gene: TRBJ1-6
d_gene: TRBD1
CDR3aa: CASSPLRGKGAYSPLHF
CDR3nt: TGTGCCAGCTCACCACTTCGGGGGAAGGGGGCGTATTCACCCCTCCACTTT

v_gene: TRBV7-2
abundance: -
j_gene: TRBJ2-3
d_gene: -
CDR3aa: CASSPDRFDSAGTDTQYF
CDR3nt: TGTGCCAGCAGCCCGGACCGGTTTGACTCAGCTGGCACAGATACGCAGTATTTT

v_gene: TRBV4-1
abundance: many
j_gene: TRBJ2-5
d_gene: TRBD2
CDR3aa: CASSQILAATQETQYF
CDR3nt: TGCGCCAGCAGCCAAATACTAGCGGCTACGCAAGAGACCCAGTACTTC

v_gene: TRBV6-1
abundance: -
j_gene: TRBJ1-2
d_gene: -
CDR3aa: CASRGVGEVYGYTF
CDR3nt: TGTGCCAGCAGGGGGGTGGGGGAGGTTTATGGCTACACCTTC

v_gene: TRBV18
abundance: few
j_gene: TRBJ2-1
d_gene: -
CDR3aa: CASSPPMAGEHNEQFF
CDR3nt: TGTGCCAGCTCACCACCCATGGCAGGGGAACACAATGAGCAGTTCTTC

v_gene: TRBV10-3
abundance: few
j_gene: TRBJ2-3
d_gene: -
CDR3aa: CAISESITATDTQYF
CDR3nt: TGTGCCATCAGTGAGTCGATCACAGCCACCGATACGCAGTATTTT

v_gene: TRBV7-2
abundance: -
j_gene: TRBJ2-3
d_gene: TRBD2
CDR3aa: CASSSGLAGLAGTQYF
CDR3nt: TGTGCCAGCAGCTCGGGACTAGCGGGGTTGGCTGGTACGCAGTATTTT

v_gene: TRBV20-1
abundance: few
j_gene: TRBJ2-7
d_gene: -
CDR3aa: CSASDVKGQYEQYF
CDR3nt: TGCAGTGCTAGCGACGTCAAGGGCCAATACGAGCAGTACTTC

v_gene: TRBV10-3
abundance: -
j_gene: TRBJ2-5
d_gene: -
CDR3aa: CAIRPAEQETQYF
CDR3nt: TGTGCCATCAGGCCAGCCGAACAAGAGACCCAGTACTTC

v_gene: TRBV11-2
abundance: -
j_gene: TRBJ2-1
d_gene: -
CDR3aa: CASSRAGPSSYNEQFF
CDR3nt: TGTGCCAGCAGCCGAGCTGGACCTAGCTCCTACAATGAGCAGTTCTTC

v_gene: TRBV7-2
abundance: few
j_gene: TRBJ1-1
d_gene: -
CDR3aa: CASSATENTEAFF
CDR3nt: TGTGCCAGCAGCGCGACAGAGAACACTGAAGCTTTCTTT

v_gene: TRBV15
abundance: few
j_gene: TRBJ1-1
d_gene: TRBD1
CDR3aa: CATSDRGESTEAFF
CDR3nt: TGTGCCACCAGCGACAGGGGGGAGAGCACTGAAGCTTTCTTT

v_gene: TRBV20-1
abundance: -
j_gene: TRBJ1-2
d_gene: TRBD1
CDR3aa: CSARARGTGRSTTF
CDR3nt: TGCAGTGCTAGAGCCAGGGGGACGGGCCGAAGCACCACCTTC

v_gene: TRBV7-9
abundance: -
j_gene: TRBJ1-1
d_gene: -
CDR3aa: CASSLGVGITEAFF
CDR3nt: TGTGCCAGCAGCTTAGGGGTTGGTATCACTGAAGCTTTCTTT

v_gene: TRBV7-3
abundance: -
j_gene: TRBJ1-1
d_gene: -
CDR3aa: CASRQTANTEAFF
CDR3nt: TGTGCCAGCAGGCAAACAGCAAACACTGAAGCTTTCTTT

v_gene: TRBV11-2
abundance: many
j_gene: TRBJ2-1
d_gene: -
CDR3aa: CASGGSNAVSYNEQFF
CDR3nt: TGTGCCAGCGGGGGGTCTAATGCTGTATCCTACAATGAGCAGTTCTTC

v_gene: TRBV5-1
abundance: few
j_gene: TRBJ1-4
d_gene: -
CDR3aa: CASSSQGTEGKLFF
CDR3nt: TGCGCCAGCAGCTCCCAGGGTACGGAGGGAAAACTGTTTTTT

v_gene: TRBV4-1
abundance: -
j_gene: TRBJ2-1
d_gene: -
CDR3aa: CASSRGSDPYNEQFF
CDR3nt: TGCGCCAGCAGCCGAGGATCCGACCCCTACAATGAGCAGTTCTTC

v_gene: TRBV7-2
abundance: -
j_gene: TRBJ2-7
d_gene: -
CDR3aa: CASSLSAERVTYEQYF
CDR3nt: TGTGCCAGCAGCTTAAGTGCCGAGCGGGTCACCTACGAGCAGTACTTC

v_gene: TRBV6-1
abundance: -
j_gene: TRBJ2-7
d_gene: -
CDR3aa: CASSDLGGTSSYEQYF
CDR3nt: TGTGCCAGCAGTGACTTGGGTGGGACCTCCTCCTACGAGCAGTACTTC

v_gene: TRBV7-2
abundance: -
j_gene: TRBJ2-5
d_gene: -
CDR3aa: CASSLAKGTPSQETQYF
CDR3nt: TGTGCCAGCAGCTTAGCAAAGGGGACCCCCTCCCAAGAGACCCAGTACTTC

v_gene: TRBV20-1
abundance: once
j_gene: TRBJ2-7
d_gene: -
CDR3aa: CSASSDQGYEQYF
CDR3nt: TGCAGTGCTAGTTCCGATCAGGGCTACGAGCAGTACTTC

v_gene: TRBV6-1
abundance: -
j_gene: TRBJ1-2
d_gene: -
CDR3aa: CASNSRDSHYTF
CDR3nt: TGTGCCAGCAATTCCAGGGATTCCCACTACACCTTC

v_gene: TRBV9
abundance: -
j_gene: TRBJ2-4
d_gene: -
CDR3aa: CASSVGVSIQYF
CDR3nt: TGTGCCAGCAGCGTGGGGGTTAGCATTCAGTACTTC

v_gene: TRBV13
abundance: few
j_gene: TRBJ2-1
d_gene: TRBD2
CDR3aa: CASSPRTSGGARNEQFF
CDR3nt: TGTGCCAGCAGCCCCAGGACTAGCGGGGGGGCCCGGAATGAGCAGTTCTTC

v_gene: TRBV28
abundance: -
j_gene: TRBJ2-1
d_gene: -
CDR3aa: CASRPPETRPSNEQFF
CDR3nt: TGTGCCAGCAGACCCCCGGAGACGAGACCTTCCAATGAGCAGTTCTTC

v_gene: TRBV20-1
abundance: -
j_gene: TRBJ2-1
d_gene: TRBD2
CDR3aa: CSASGVGAGETDEQFF
CDR3nt: TGCAGTGCTAGTGGGGTCGGAGCGGGGGAGACGGATGAGCAGTTCTTC

v_gene: TRBV12-5
abundance: few
j_gene: TRBJ2-3
d_gene: TRBD1
CDR3aa: CASGLLRTGVQYF
CDR3nt: TGTGCTAGTGGTTTGCTTCGGACAGGGGTGCAGTATTTT

v_gene: TRBV7-2
abundance: -
j_gene: TRBJ1-1
d_gene: -
CDR3aa: CASSSGIATEAFF
CDR3nt: TGTGCCAGCAGCTCAGGGATCGCGACTGAAGCTTTCTTT

v_gene: TRBV2
abundance: once
j_gene: TRBJ2-1
d_gene: -
CDR3aa: CASRKGGGYNEQFF
CDR3nt: TGTGCCAGCCGCAAGGGGGGAGGATACAATGAGCAGTTCTTC

v_gene: TRBV6-2/TRBV6-3
abundance: few
j_gene: TRBJ2-1
d_gene: TRBD2
CDR3aa: CASSRSGLAGLRTNNEQFF
CDR3nt: TGTGCCAGCAGTCGATCTGGACTAGCGGGGCTACGAACCAACAATGAGCAGTTCTTC

v_gene: TRBV20-1
abundance: -
j_gene: TRBJ1-5
d_gene: TRBD1
CDR3aa: CSARTGCFGNQPQHF
CDR3nt: TGCAGTGCTAGGACAGGGTGTTTCGGCAATCAGCCCCAGCATTTT

v_gene: TRBV21-1
abundance: few
j_gene: TRBJ2-5
d_gene: -
CDR3aa: CASSNRQQETQYF
CDR3nt: TGTGCCAGCAGCAATAGACAGCAAGAGACCCAGTACTTC

v_gene: TRBV4-1
abundance: -
j_gene: TRBJ1-1
d_gene: -
CDR3aa: CASSQEGGIWNTEAFF
CDR3nt: TGCGCCAGCAGCCAAGAGGGAGGGATTTGGAACACTGAAGCTTTCTTT

v_gene: TRBV20-1
abundance: few
j_gene: TRBJ2-1
d_gene: -
CDR3aa: CSASRGSSYNEQFF
CDR3nt: TGCAGTGCCAGTCGAGGGAGCTCCTACAATGAGCAGTTCTTC

v_gene: TRBV6-5
abundance: -
j_gene: TRBJ2-3
d_gene: -
CDR3aa: CASSSGTPSDTQYF
CDR3nt: TGTGCCAGCAGTTCCGGGACTCCATCAGATACGCAGTATTTT

v_gene: TRBV14
abundance: -
j_gene: TRBJ2-7
d_gene: TRBD2
CDR3aa: CASSQSGTIHEQYF
CDR3nt: TGTGCCAGCAGCCAATCCGGGACTATCCACGAGCAGTACTTC

v_gene: TRBV25-1
abundance: -
j_gene: TRBJ2-2
d_gene: TRBD2
CDR3aa: CACSPSWDYLNTGELFF
CDR3nt: TGTGCCTGCAGCCCTTCATGGGACTACCTCAACACCGGGGAGCTGTTTTTT

v_gene: TRBV28
abundance: -
j_gene: TRBJ2-3
d_gene: -
CDR3aa: CASSTAGYADTQYF
CDR3nt: TGTGCCAGCAGTACCGCAGGGTACGCGGATACGCAGTATTTT

v_gene: TRBV2
abundance: -
j_gene: TRBJ2-3
d_gene: TRBD2
CDR3aa: CASRVSGGGDTQYF
CDR3nt: TGTGCCAGCAGGGTAAGCGGGGGGGGGGATACGCAGTATTTT

v_gene: TRBV29-1
abundance: -
j_gene: TRBJ2-2
d_gene: TRBD2
CDR3aa: CSGRQGTATGELFF
CDR3nt: TGTAGCGGGAGACAGGGTACCGCTACCGGGGAGCTGTTTTTT

v_gene: TRBV7-9
abundance: -
j_gene: TRBJ1-4
d_gene: -
CDR3aa: CASSLPDKEKLFF
CDR3nt: TGTGCCAGCAGCTTACCCGACAAAGAAAAACTGTTTTTT

v_gene: TRBV4-2
abundance: -
j_gene: TRBJ2-5
d_gene: TRBD1
CDR3aa: CASSQDRQGLTETQYF
CDR3nt: TGTGCCAGCAGCCAAGACCGACAGGGTCTTACAGAGACCCAGTACTTC